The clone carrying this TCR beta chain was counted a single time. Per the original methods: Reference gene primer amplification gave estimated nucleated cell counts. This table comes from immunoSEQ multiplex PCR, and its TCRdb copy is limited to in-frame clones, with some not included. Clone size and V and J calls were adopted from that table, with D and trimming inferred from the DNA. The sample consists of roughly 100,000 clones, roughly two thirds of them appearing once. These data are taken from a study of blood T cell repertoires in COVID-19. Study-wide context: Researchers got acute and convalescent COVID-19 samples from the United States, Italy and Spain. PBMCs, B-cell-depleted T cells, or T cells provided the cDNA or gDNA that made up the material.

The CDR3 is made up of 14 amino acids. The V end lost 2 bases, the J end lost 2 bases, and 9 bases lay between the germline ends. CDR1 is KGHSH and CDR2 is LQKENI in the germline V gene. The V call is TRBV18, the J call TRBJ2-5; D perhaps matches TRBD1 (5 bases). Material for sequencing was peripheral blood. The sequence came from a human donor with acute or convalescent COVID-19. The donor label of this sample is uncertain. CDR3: CASSPMAGQETQYF. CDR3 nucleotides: TGTGCCAGCTCACCAATGGCAGGGCAAGAGACCCAGTACTTC. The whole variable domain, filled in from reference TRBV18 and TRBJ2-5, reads NAGVMQNPRHLVRRRGQEARLRCSPMKGHSHVYWYRQLPEEGLKFMVYLQKENIIDESGMPKERFSAEFPKEGPSILRIQQVVRGDSAAYFCASSPMAGQETQYFGPGTRLLVL.